The 6 T cell receptor beta chains below come from one sample, sequenced in a study of PD-1 blockade in mismatch repair-deficient tumors listed by TCRdb under 2017. The library was produced with the immunoSEQ multiplex PCR assay. The clones in this table, taken by TCRdb from immuneACCESS, are in-frame only. Not every clone is retained; where verified, under half of the shortfall comes from an unresolved V gene, and the cause of the rest is unknown. Within this sample are some 100,000 clones, with 82% of them counted one time only. Of the sample, roughly 6.3% is held by the ten largest clones. Sequences were derived from peripheral blood, sampled about eight months after starting pembrolizumab. All receptors come from an adult with mismatch repair-deficient cancer.

A few counts support this clone. The V and J genes are TRBV25-1 and TRBJ2-7, with D tentatively TRBD2 (6 bases). The CDR3 sequence is 11 residues long. The V gene lost 8 bases and the J gene lost 6 bases, with 11 bases spanning the gap. The germline gives CDR1 MGHDK, CDR2 SYGVNS. The CDR3 protein is CASGFGGEQYF. In DNA form, the CDR3 reads TGTGCCAGCGGTTTCGGGGGCGAGCAGTACTTC.

The sample holds a few counts of this clone. The rearrangement links TRBV25-1 to TRBJ2-7, with a tentative D call TRBD2 (5 bases). Trimming shortened V by 6 bases and J by 5 bases, and 23 bases separated the two germline ends. The germline V gene has CDR1 MGHDK and CDR2 SYGVNS. There are 16 residues in the CDR3. CDR3 DNA sequence: TGTGCCAGCAGCCCGAATCTAGCCGGAGGATGGAACGAGCAGTACTTC. Amino acids: CASSPNLAGGWNEQYF.

The chain links TRBV5-6 to TRBJ1-2; perhaps TRBD1 as D (6 bases). Germline values: CDR1 SGHDT, CDR2 YYEEEE. The V gene lost 0 bases and the J gene lost 3 bases, with 15 bases spanning the gap. The CDR3 extends over 16 amino acids. The CDR3 DNA reads TGTGCCAGCAGCTTGGCGGGGGCTGGGGGATACTATGGCTACACCTTC. It yields the protein CASSLAGAGGYYGYTF.

This rearrangement joins TRBV19 to TRBJ2-5; D is possibly TRBD2 (5 bases). Germline CDR1 and CDR2: LNHDA and SQIVND (reference sequence). The CDR3 totals 17 residues. V lost 3 bases and J 1 base, leaving 18 bases between the germline ends. Written as DNA, the CDR3 is TGTGCCAGTAGTATCCTTTCCGCGGGCTCTAGCCAAGAGACCCAGTACTTC. This codes for CASSILSAGSSQETQYF.

This clone was recorded a few times. This rearrangement joins TRBV19 to TRBJ1-2, with D hard to call. Looked up from germline, CDR1 is LNHDA and CDR2 is SQIVND (reference sequence). The V end lost 2 bases, the J end lost 4 bases, and 5 bases lay between the germline ends. CDR3 length: 12 amino acids. The CDR3 reads CASSIKPYGYTF. As DNA, the CDR3 is TGTGCCAGTAGTATAAAACCCTATGGCTACACCTTC.

V usage is TRBV6-5 and J usage is TRBJ2-7; D possibly matches TRBD1 or TRBD2 (5 bases each). CDR3 length equals 16 residues. V was pared by 4 bases and J by 3 bases, with 19 bases between. Germline CDR1 is MNHEY and CDR2 is SVGAGI. Here the CDR3 DNA reads TGTGCCAGCAGTTCCCCCAAGGGGCCAAGCGGCTACGAGCAGTACTTC. Translated: CASSSPKGPSGYEQYF.